These 32 T cell receptor beta chains originate from one sample sequenced in a study of cytomegalovirus exposure and HLA in healthy donors. Vbeta (60) and Jbeta (13) primers were used in the PCR. The method was immunoSEQ multiplex PCR; TCRdb's version includes in-frame clones alone and lacks a portion of them. The profile shows under 200,000 clones, roughly 85% of them singletons. Sequenced material: PBMCs. The receptors derive from a woman in her twenties or thirties in good health and CMV-seropositive.

V usage is TRBV27 and J usage is TRBJ1-5; D is ambiguous. This CDR3 contains 11 residues. Germline V CDR1 and CDR2: MNHEY, SMNVEV (reference sequence). The V gene lost 8 bases and the J gene lost 4 bases, with 6 bases spanning the gap. The CDR3 loop reads CASGPNQPQHF. CDR3 DNA sequence: TGTGCCAGCGGCCCGAATCAGCCCCAGCATTTT.

The chain combines TRBV9 with TRBJ1-1; a weak D match, TRBD1 (5 bases). V lost 0 bases and J 9 bases, leaving 15 bases between the germline ends. Germline-derived CDR1 and CDR2 are SGDLS and YYNGEE. This CDR3 contains 14 residues. The CDR3 sequence is CASSVEVTDIQAFF. Here the CDR3 DNA reads TGTGCCAGCAGCGTAGAAGTGACGGACATCCAAGCTTTCTTT.

The chain joins TRBV19 to TRBJ2-1; tentatively, D is TRBD2 (5 bases). CDR3 length equals 15 residues. Trimming cost V 0 bases and J 6 bases, with 12 bases left between them. From germline, CDR1 is LNHDA and CDR2 SQIVND (reference sequence). The CDR3 DNA sequence: TGTGCCAGTAGTATAGATGGGCCCCGGGGCAATGAGCAGTTCTTC. This encodes CASSIDGPRGNEQFF.

This clone came up once. This sequence joins TRBV4-1 and TRBJ2-7; 8 bases match TRBD1. The junction had 6 bases not matched to a gene; V was cut back by 2 bases and J by 0 bases. The germline V gene encodes CDR1 MGHRA and CDR2 YSYEKL. This CDR3 spans 16 amino acids. The CDR3 protein is CASSQLRGQGSYEQYF. CDR3 nucleotides: TGCGCCAGCAGCCAACTCAGGGGGCAGGGCTCCTACGAGCAGTACTTC.

The chain uses TRBV19 and TRBJ2-5; 15 bases are a match to TRBD2. In germline, CDR1 is LNHDA, CDR2 SQIVND (reference sequence). The CDR3 extends over 18 amino acids. J was trimmed by 4 bases and V by 4 bases; bases with no gene match: 10. CDR3 sequence: CASSNLRTSGRAGETQYF. CDR3 nucleotide sequence: TGTGCCAGTAGTAACCTTCGGACTAGCGGGAGGGCGGGAGAGACCCAGTACTTC.

J is TRBJ2-3 and V is TRBV12-5, with 10 bases lining up with TRBD2. J lost 4 bases, V lost 4 bases, and 5 bases had no gene match. The CDR3 is 15 residues long. Germline V gene lookup returns CDR1 LGHNT and CDR2 FRNRAP. The CDR3 here is CASGSAGGVADTQYF. The CDR3, as DNA: TGTGCTAGTGGTTCAGCGGGAGGGGTCGCAGATACGCAGTATTTT.

The chain is built from TRBV11-3 and TRBJ2-1; D remains ambiguous. V lost 1 base and J 2 bases, leaving 9 bases between the germline ends. The CDR3 runs to 15 residues. Germline V gene data show CDR1 as SGHNT and CDR2 as YENEEA. The CDR3 DNA follows: TGTGCCAGCAGCTTAGGATCGTCAGCCTACAATGAGCAGTTCTTC. Translated, it gives CASSLGSSAYNEQFF.

The chain recombines TRBV11-3 with TRBJ2-1; D remains unclear. Trimming stripped 5 bases from V and 3 bases from J, with 14 bases between. The CDR3 has 15 amino acids. CDR1 and CDR2 from the germline V gene are SGHNT and YENEEA. Written as DNA, the CDR3 is TGTGCCAGCAGCCAGTACCGCGGCTTCTACAATGAGCAGTTCTTC. It is translated as CASSQYRGFYNEQFF.

This clone came up a few times. The chain uses TRBV5-6 and TRBJ2-3; 9 bases are a match to TRBD1. The germline V gene has CDR1 SGHDT and CDR2 YYEEEE. Losses at the gene ends were 5 bases for V and 6 bases for J; bases not matched to a gene: 13. There are 16 residues in the CDR3. DNA of the CDR3: TGTGCCAGCAGGCAAACCGGGGACAGGGTTGCCGATACGCAGTATTTT. It is translated as CASRQTGDRVADTQYF.

This clone was found a few times. The J gene is TRBJ1-6, the V gene TRBV4-1; D remains unclear. V gave up 0 bases and J gave up 6 bases, with 18 bases separating them. CDR1 and CDR2 (germline): MGHRA, YSYEKL. This CDR3 is 18 amino acids long. CDR3 coding DNA: TGCGCCAGCAGCCAAGATACACAGTTTCGTCAGCTTAATTCACCCCTCCACTTT. Translation gives CASSQDTQFRQLNSPLHF.

The V gene is TRBV5-8, the J gene TRBJ1-1; 9 bases match TRBD1. V was pared by 0 bases and J by 4 bases, with 7 bases of the junction left unmatched. This CDR3 is built from 16 residues. Germline V gives CDR1 SGHTS, CDR2 YDEGEE. The CDR3 loop reads CASSLGVTGGGTEAFF. The CDR3 region has the DNA TGTGCCAGCAGCTTGGGTGTGACAGGGGGGGGCACTGAAGCTTTCTTT.

The gene calls are TRBV18 and TRBJ2-1, with no clear D. Germline-derived CDR1 and CDR2 are KGHSH and LQKENI. V was clipped by 0 bases and J by 4 bases, with 10 bases between them. CDR3 length: 15 residues. CDR3 sequence: CASSPPVALYNEQFF. The CDR3 bases are TGTGCCAGCTCACCACCGGTAGCACTGTACAATGAGCAGTTCTTC.

The chain joins TRBV7-9 to TRBJ2-7; D perhaps matches TRBD2 (6 bases). Germline CDR1 and CDR2: SEHNR and FQNEAQ (reference sequence). The CDR3 extends over 14 amino acids. Trimming cost V 4 bases and J 2 bases, with 12 bases left between them. CDR3 coding DNA: TGTGCCAGCAGCTCCGGGACTCCTACCTACGAGCAGTACTTC. The encoded protein is CASSSGTPTYEQYF.

This chain joins TRBV15 and TRBJ2-4; D is possibly TRBD1 (6 bases). This CDR3 is 17 amino acids long. Trimming took off 6 bases at V and 3 bases at J, with 21 bases between the two ends. Germline values: CDR1 LNHNV, CDR2 YYDKDF (reference sequence). CDR3 in amino acids: CATRRGQPVLDKNIQYF. The CDR3 nucleotides read TGTGCCACCAGACGAGGACAGCCAGTTTTAGACAAAAACATTCAGTACTTC.

This chain uses TRBV5-4 with TRBJ2-1; the match to TRBD2 covers 8 bases. Germline CDR1 reads SGHNT; CDR2 reads YYREEE (reference sequence). This CDR3 contains 13 residues. V lost 7 bases to trimming and J lost 7 bases; unmatched junction nucleotides: 7. This CDR3 reads CASRGLAGNEQFF. The CDR3 coding sequence is TGTGCCAGCCGCGGACTAGCTGGTAATGAGCAGTTCTTC.

CDR3 nucleotides: TGTGCCAGCAGCTTATACGGGAGGGCAGATACGCAGTATTTT. This encodes CASSLYGRADTQYF. This sequence joins TRBV11-2 and TRBJ2-3; 8 nucleotides align to TRBD2. The CDR3 extends over 14 amino acids. After removal of 2 bases from V and 4 bases from J, the junction contained 2 bases not matched to a gene. CDR1 SGHAT and CDR2 FQNNGV come from the germline V gene.

The chain has TRBV7-9 and TRBJ1-5; weak D call: TRBD1 (5 bases). This CDR3 is built from 15 residues. Looked up from germline, CDR1 is SEHNR and CDR2 is FQNEAQ (reference sequence). Trimming pared 3 bases from V and 4 bases from J, leaving 13 bases between. The CDR3 nucleotides are TGTGCCAGCAGCTTTGAAGGCCAGGGAAATCAGCCCCAGCATTTT. Translation gives CASSFEGQGNQPQHF.

This chain uses TRBV6-6 with TRBJ2-1; 8 positions agree with TRBD2. The CDR3 length is 15 residues. Germline loops: CDR1 MNHNY, CDR2 SVGAGI (reference sequence). The trim removed 1 base at V and 7 bases at J, leaving 6 bases unmatched. The CDR3 sequence is CASSYYSGGINEQFF. The DNA of the CDR3 is TGTGCCAGCAGTTACTACAGCGGGGGAATAAATGAGCAGTTCTTC.

V is TRBV19 and J is TRBJ1-1; D unclear. CDR1 is LNHDA, CDR2 SQIVND, per germline (reference sequence). Trimming stripped 7 bases from V and 0 bases from J, with 15 bases between. This CDR3 spans 15 amino acids. The CDR3 nucleotides read TGTGCCAGTACCCTAATGGCGGGTATGAACACTGAAGCTTTCTTT. It translates to CASTLMAGMNTEAFF.

V usage is TRBV11-2 and J usage is TRBJ2-5; 11 positions agree with TRBD2. After removal of 3 bases from V and 4 bases from J, the junction contained 7 bases not matched to a gene. Germline assignment: CDR1 SGHAT and CDR2 FQNNGV. The CDR3 sequence is 16 residues long. Here the CDR3 reads CASSLGGLADGETQYF. Here the CDR3 DNA reads TGTGCCAGCAGCTTGGGGGGACTAGCGGATGGAGAGACCCAGTACTTC.

This clone was counted only a few times. The CDR3 DNA follows: TGTGCCAGCAGCCAGGCAAAGAACACTGAAGCTTTCTTT. Translating it yields CASSQAKNTEAFF. This chain joins TRBV4-2 and TRBJ1-1; D is undetermined. Germline-derived CDR1 and CDR2 are LGHNA and YNFKEQ. Trimming took off 3 bases at V and 1 base at J, with 6 bases between the two ends. The CDR3 is made up of 13 amino acids.

This clone has more than one count but fewer than ten. The chain joins TRBV25-1 to TRBJ2-7; 8 nucleotides match TRBD1. Germline trimming cut 5 bases from V and 2 bases from J; bases unmatched to any gene: 11. The CDR3 has 16 amino acids. CDR1 MGHDK and CDR2 SYGVNS come from the germline V gene. CDR3 in DNA: TGTGCCAGCAGTTTACCGGGGACAGGAGCTACCTACGAGCAGTACTTC. The encoded protein is CASSLPGTGATYEQYF.

This clone was seen once. This sequence joins TRBV10-1 and TRBJ2-5; TRBD1 is a possible D gene (5 bases). Trimming cost V 3 bases and J 11 bases, with 13 bases left between them. The CDR3 contains 12 residues. Germline lookup yields CDR1 WNHNN and CDR2 SYGVQD (reference sequence). CDR3 sequence (DNA): TGCGCCAGCAGTGATGGGGCCCTGAAGCAGTACTTC. Translating gives CASSDGALKQYF.

The CDR3 DNA sequence: TGTGCCAGCAGCTTCGGACTAGCGGTGAACACCGGGGAGCTGTTTTTT. This encodes CASSFGLAVNTGELFF. This sequence joins TRBV5-5 and TRBJ2-2; 10 bases fit TRBD2. The CDR3 consists of 16 residues. J was trimmed by 1 base and V by 2 bases; bases with no gene match: 2. In germline, CDR1 is SGHKS, CDR2 YYEKEE (reference sequence).

This clone was observed a few times. The chain combines TRBV11-2 with TRBJ1-1; D uncertain. Trimming took 4 bases from V and 5 from J, leaving 14 bases between them. Germline CDR1 reads SGHAT; CDR2 reads FQNNGV. This CDR3 has 14 residues. In DNA, the CDR3 is TGTGCCAGCAGCTCGCTGGGAGGGAGGACTGAAGCTTTCTTT. It specifies CASSSLGGRTEAFF.

This chain uses TRBV11-3 with TRBJ2-2; D not certain. The CDR3 spans 12 residues. CDR1 and CDR2 (germline): SGHNT, YENEEA. V was clipped by 6 bases and J by 2 bases, with 4 bases between them. CDR3 residues: CASSPNTGELFF. The CDR3 region has the DNA TGTGCCAGCAGTCCTAACACCGGGGAGCTGTTTTTT.

V is TRBV2 and J is TRBJ2-5; 11 bases match TRBD2. The CDR3 sequence is 19 residues long. The V and J ends lost 5 bases and 5 bases, in that order; junction bases with no gene match: 19. Germline CDR1 reads SNHLY; CDR2 reads FYNNEI. The CDR3 DNA reads as TGTGCCAGCAGTAGCCCAACTAGCGGGAGCCTCTTGGAGGGGGAGACCCAGTACTTC. It yields the protein CASSSPTSGSLLEGETQYF.

V gene TRBV6-6 combines with J gene TRBJ2-7, with D possibly matching TRBD1 (6 bases). Germline lookup yields CDR1 MNHNY and CDR2 SVGAGI (reference sequence). This CDR3 region has 15 residues. V was clipped by 4 bases and J by 0 bases, with 13 bases between them. The CDR3 sequence is CASSSRGVGSYEQYF. CDR3 nucleotide sequence: TGTGCCAGCAGTTCCAGGGGAGTAGGCTCCTACGAGCAGTACTTC.

The sample holds a few counts of this clone. The chain has TRBV11-3 and TRBJ2-5; no clear D gene. Trimming removed 2 bases from V and 2 bases from J, with 12 bases in between. Germline-derived CDR1 and CDR2 are SGHNT and YENEEA. This CDR3 is built from 15 residues. In DNA, the CDR3 is TGTGCCAGCAGCTTACTCAGAAGAACGCAAGAGACCCAGTACTTC. Translating it yields CASSLLRRTQETQYF.

This chain links TRBV2 with TRBJ2-5; TRBD2 aligns across 7 bases. The CDR3 runs to 16 residues. J gave up 5 bases and V 3 bases, and 12 bases lay outside the gene matches. Germline values: CDR1 SNHLY, CDR2 FYNNEI. CDR3 region: CASSEPGTIITETQYF. Here the CDR3 DNA reads TGTGCCAGCAGTGAGCCCGGGACTATAATTACTGAGACCCAGTACTTC. Supplemented by reference TRBV2 and TRBJ2-5, the full variable domain reads EPEVTQTPSHQVTQMGQEVILRCVPISNHLYFYWYRQILGQKVEFLVSFYNNEISEKSEIFDDQFSVERPDGSNFTLKIRSTKLEDSAMYFCASSEPGTIITETQYFGPGTRLLVL.

This clone was detected only once. This chain's CDR3 is CAISETSGDNEQFF. The CDR3 nucleotides read TGTGCCATCAGTGAAACTAGCGGGGACAATGAGCAGTTCTTC. The genes are TRBV10-3 and TRBJ2-1, with 10 bases aligning to TRBD2. Looked up from germline, CDR1 is ENHRY and CDR2 is SYGVKD. J was trimmed by 5 bases and V by 3 bases; bases with no gene match: 1. The CDR3 covers 14 residues.

The rearrangement links TRBV6-6 to TRBJ2-5; D possibly corresponds to TRBD1 (5 bases). V was cut by 10 bases and J by 3 bases, with 12 bases left in between. The CDR3 spans 12 residues. The V gene's germline CDR1 is MNHNY and CDR2 SVGAGI (reference sequence). CDR3 bases: TGTGCCACCTCAGCAGGGAAAGAGACCCAGTACTTC. This sequence encodes CATSAGKETQYF.